The 10 T cell receptor beta chains below come from one sample, sequenced in a study of molecular identifiers for immune sequencing clone quantification. From the PCR reads, TCRdb called clonotypes with MiXCR, one entry per CDR3 protein. This table holds more than 300,000 distinct CDR3 sequences, roughly a fifth found once. The sample consisted of naive CD8+ T cells from blood, with Jurkat cell RNA spiked in. Indicated subset: FACS-sorted CD8+CD4-CCR7+CD45RA+ naive T cells. The receptors originated from a human donor in good health. Some libraries in this study had Jurkat cell RNA spiked in.

Concerning this clonotype: Being one base from a much bigger clone, this may be a read error. CDR3 sequence: CASRKDRDTSSYSSPLHF. The CDR3 nucleotides are TGTGCCAGCAGGAAGGACAGGGATACGAGCTCCTATAGTTCACCCCTCCACTTT. The genes are TRBV2 and TRBJ1-6, with 8 bases that match TRBD1. The CDR3 is 18 amino acids. Germline-derived CDR1 and CDR2 are SNHLY and FYNNEI.

This rearrangement joins TRBV30 to TRBJ2-7, with D tentatively TRBD1 or TRBD2 (5 bases each). The CDR3 loop spans 21 amino acids. The V gene lost 0 bases and the J gene lost 3 bases, with 33 bases spanning the gap. The germline gives CDR1 GTSNPN, CDR2 SVGIG (reference sequence). CDR3 DNA: TGTGCCTGGAGTGTACAGGAAAGCGGCATTATGCGACTCCATCCTCACTACGAGCAGTACTTC. Protein: CAWSVQESGIMRLHPHYEQYF.

Concerning this clonotype: Given a far larger clone just one base away, this is likely a sequencing read error. J is TRBJ2-7 and V is TRBV5-6; D gene uncertain. Germline V gene data show CDR1 as SGHDT and CDR2 as YYEEEE. The CDR3 covers 12 residues. The CDR3 loop reads CASNLGVYEQYF. DNA for the CDR3: TGTGCCAGCAACTTGGGCGTTTACGAGCAGTACTTC. Drawing the rest from reference TRBV5-6 and TRBJ2-7, the complete variable domain is DAGVTQSPTHLIKTRGQQVTLRCSPKSGHDTVSWYQQALGQGPQFIFQYYEEEERQRGNFPDRFSGHQFPNYSSELNVNALLLGDSALYLCASNLGVYEQYFGPGTRLTVT.

This clonotype was counted many times. V is TRBV14 and J is TRBJ2-2, with unresolved D. Between the trimmed V and J ends, which lost 0 bases and 3 bases, there was a span of 8 bases. The CDR3 covers 15 residues. Germline V CDR1 and CDR2: SGHDN, FVKESK. The CDR3 loop is CASSQDSEYTGELFF. As DNA, the CDR3 is TGTGCCAGCAGCCAAGATTCCGAGTACACCGGGGAGCTGTTTTTT.

This clonotype was detected many times. CDR3 residues: CASRSTAWGEEKLFF. Here the CDR3 DNA reads TGCGCCAGCAGGTCCACAGCCTGGGGAGAAGAAAAACTGTTTTTT. The gene calls are TRBV5-1 and TRBJ1-4; no clear D gene. Germline V gene data show CDR1 as SGHRS and CDR2 as YFSETQ. The germline V and J ends were trimmed by 5 bases and 8 bases, with 19 bases remaining between them. This CDR3 has 15 residues.

As regards this clonotype: A much larger clone sits a single nucleotide away, making a read error possible. The rearrangement links TRBV27 to TRBJ1-6, with no clear D. Germline V lookup: CDR1 MNHEY, CDR2 SMNVEV (reference sequence). This CDR3 is 14 amino acids long. CDR3 nucleotide sequence: TGTGCCTGCAGTTTTAACAGTTATAATTCACCCCTCCACTTT. This sequence encodes CACSFNSYNSPLHF.

This clonotype was observed at least ten times. The V gene is TRBV28, the J gene TRBJ2-1; 10 bases line up with TRBD2. The V gene's germline CDR1 is MDHEN and CDR2 SYDVKM. The CDR3 runs to 14 residues. V lost 5 bases and J lost 9; bases outside the gene matches: 7. The CDR3 nucleotides are TGTGCCAGCAGTCCCACTAGCGGGATGGTTGAGCAGTTCTTC. Protein sequence: CASSPTSGMVEQFF.

This clonotype came up many times. This chain connects TRBV11-2 to TRBJ2-1; the D is unclear. Trimming left V 1 base short and J 7 bases short, with 5 bases between. This CDR3 region has 12 residues. In germline, CDR1 is SGHAT, CDR2 FQNNGV. CDR3 DNA sequence: TGTGCCAGCAGCTTAGTTGGAAATGAGCAGTTCTTC. Translated: CASSLVGNEQFF.

This clonotype came up many times. The rearrangement joins TRBV11-2 to TRBJ2-3; TRBD2 matches 7 bases. CDR1 and CDR2 from the germline V gene are SGHAT and FQNNGV. The CDR3 extends over 16 amino acids. The V gene end was trimmed by 2 bases and the J gene end by 0 bases; junction bases not matched to a gene: 5. CDR3 DNA: TGTGCCAGCAGCTTAATAGCGGGCTCCAGCACAGATACGCAGTATTTT. Encoded protein: CASSLIAGSSTDTQYF.

The chain recombines TRBV27 with TRBJ1-2, with TRBD1 matching 8 bases. The CDR3 consists of 15 residues. The germline CDR1 and CDR2 sequences are MNHEY and SMNVEV (reference sequence). After removal of 0 bases from V and 7 bases from J, the junction contained 7 bases not matched to a gene. CDR3 sequence: CASSLSVRGPFGYTF. Written as DNA, the CDR3 is TGTGCCAGCAGTTTATCGGTCAGGGGGCCTTTTGGCTACACCTTC.